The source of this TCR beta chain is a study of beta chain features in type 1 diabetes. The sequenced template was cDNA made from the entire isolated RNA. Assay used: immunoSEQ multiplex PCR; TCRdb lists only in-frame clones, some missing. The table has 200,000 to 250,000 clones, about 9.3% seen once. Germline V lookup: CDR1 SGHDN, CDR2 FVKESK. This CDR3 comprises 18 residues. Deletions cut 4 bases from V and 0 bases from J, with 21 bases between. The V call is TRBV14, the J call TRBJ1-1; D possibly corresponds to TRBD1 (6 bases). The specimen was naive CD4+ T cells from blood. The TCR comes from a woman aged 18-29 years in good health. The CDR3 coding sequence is TGTGCCAGCAGCCGGCGACAGGCTGGCCCCGTAATGAACACTGAAGCTTTCTTT. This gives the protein CASSRRQAGPVMNTEAFF. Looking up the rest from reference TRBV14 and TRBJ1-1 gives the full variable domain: EAGVTQFPSHSVIEKGQTVTLRCDPISGHDNLYWYRRVMGKEIKFLLHFVKESKQDESGMPNNRFLAERTGGTYSTLKVQPAELEDSGVYFCASSRRQAGPVMNTEAFFGQGTRLTVV.